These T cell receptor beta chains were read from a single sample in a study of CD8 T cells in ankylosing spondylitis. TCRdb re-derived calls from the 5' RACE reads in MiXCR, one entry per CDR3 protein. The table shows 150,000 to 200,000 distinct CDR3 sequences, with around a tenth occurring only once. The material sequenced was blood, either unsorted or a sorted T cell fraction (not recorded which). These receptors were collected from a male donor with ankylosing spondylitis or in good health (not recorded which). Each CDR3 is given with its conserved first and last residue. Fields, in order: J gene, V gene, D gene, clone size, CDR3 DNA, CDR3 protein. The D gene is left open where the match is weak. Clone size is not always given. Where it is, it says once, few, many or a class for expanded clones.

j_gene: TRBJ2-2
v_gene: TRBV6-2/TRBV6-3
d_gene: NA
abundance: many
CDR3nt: TGTGCCAGCAGTTACTCGACTCGGCGCGGGGAGCTGTTTTTT
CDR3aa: CASSYSTRRGELFF

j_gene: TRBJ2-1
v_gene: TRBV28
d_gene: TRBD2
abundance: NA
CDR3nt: TGTGCCAGCCGCGCCTCACGGGAGGGGAATGAGCAGTTCTTC
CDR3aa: CASRASREGNEQFF

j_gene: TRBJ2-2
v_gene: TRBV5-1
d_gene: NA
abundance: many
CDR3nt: TGCGCCAGCAGCTTATCGGGAACCCTCACCGGGGAGCTGTTTTTT
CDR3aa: CASSLSGTLTGELFF

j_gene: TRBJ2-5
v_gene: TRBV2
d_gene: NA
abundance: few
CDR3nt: TGTGCCAGCACCTCAGGACAGAAAGAGACCCAGTACTTC
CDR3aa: CASTSGQKETQYF

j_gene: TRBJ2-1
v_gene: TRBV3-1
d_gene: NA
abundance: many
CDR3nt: TGTGCCAGCAGCCTTAGCGAGGGGTCCTACAATGAGCAGTTCTTC
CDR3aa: CASSLSEGSYNEQFF

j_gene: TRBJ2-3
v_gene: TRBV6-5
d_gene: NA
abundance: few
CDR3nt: TGTGCCAGCAGTTTTCCTGGGAGGACAGATACGCAGTATTTT
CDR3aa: CASSFPGRTDTQYF

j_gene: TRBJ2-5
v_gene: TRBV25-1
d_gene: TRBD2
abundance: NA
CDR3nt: TGTGCCAGCAGTGTCACGGGACTAGCGGGAGAGACCCAGTACTTC
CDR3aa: CASSVTGLAGETQYF

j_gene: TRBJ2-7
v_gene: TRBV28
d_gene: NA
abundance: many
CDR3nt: NA
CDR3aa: CASSFFGEGSYEQYF

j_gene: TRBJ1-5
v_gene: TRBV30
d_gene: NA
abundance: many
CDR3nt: TGTGCCTGGAGCGTGGCCCCCGATCAGCCCCAGCATTTT
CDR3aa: CAWSVAPDQPQHF

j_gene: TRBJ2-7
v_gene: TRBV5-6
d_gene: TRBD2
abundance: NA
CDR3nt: TGTGCCAGCAGCGATCCCGGGACTAGCTCCTACGAGCAGTACTTC
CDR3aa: CASSDPGTSSYEQYF

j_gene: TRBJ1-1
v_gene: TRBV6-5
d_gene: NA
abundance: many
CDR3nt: TGTGCCAGCAGTTACGCAGGGGAGAACACTGAAGCTTTCTTT
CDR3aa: CASSYAGENTEAFF

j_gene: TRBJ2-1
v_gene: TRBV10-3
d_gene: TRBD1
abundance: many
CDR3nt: TGTGCCATCAGGGGTGTAGGACAGGGGAAGGGTGAGCAGTTCTTC
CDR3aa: CAIRGVGQGKGEQFF

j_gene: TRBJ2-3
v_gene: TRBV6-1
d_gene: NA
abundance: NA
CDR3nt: TGTGCCAGCAGGAGCGTGGGCACAGATACGCAGTATTTT
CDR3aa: CASRSVGTDTQYF

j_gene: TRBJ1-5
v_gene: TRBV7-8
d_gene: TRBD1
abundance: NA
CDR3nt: TGTGCCAGCAGCTCCCCAGGGGGGGATTATCAGCCCCAGCATTTT
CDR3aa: CASSSPGGDYQPQHF

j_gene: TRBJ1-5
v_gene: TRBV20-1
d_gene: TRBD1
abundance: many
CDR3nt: TGCAGTGTCAAAGAAGGCACACAGGGGACCAATCAGCCCCAGCATTTT
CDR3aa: CSVKEGTQGTNQPQHF

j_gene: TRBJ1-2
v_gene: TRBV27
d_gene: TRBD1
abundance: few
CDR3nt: TGTGCCAGCAGTTTAAGGGGGCCGGGACGGAGAGACTCAACTAATGGCTACACCTTC
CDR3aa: CASSLRGPGRRDSTNGYTF

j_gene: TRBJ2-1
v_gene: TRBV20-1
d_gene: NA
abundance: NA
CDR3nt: TGCAGTGCTGACTATTCCAGCTCCTACAATGAGCAGTTCTTC
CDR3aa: CSADYSSSYNEQFF

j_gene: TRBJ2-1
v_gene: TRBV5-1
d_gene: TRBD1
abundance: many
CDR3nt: TGCGCCAGCAGCTTTCGGGACAGCAACAATGAGCAGTTCTTC
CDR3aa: CASSFRDSNNEQFF

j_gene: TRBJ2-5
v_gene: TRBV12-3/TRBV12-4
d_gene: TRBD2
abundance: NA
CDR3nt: TGTGCCAGCAGTTTGGCCGCGGGAGTCAGAAAGACCCAGTACTTC
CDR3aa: CASSLAAGVRKTQYF

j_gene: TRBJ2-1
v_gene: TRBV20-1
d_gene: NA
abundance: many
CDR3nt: TGCAGTGCTAGAGATATTCTAGAACAGTTCTTC
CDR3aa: CSARDILEQFF

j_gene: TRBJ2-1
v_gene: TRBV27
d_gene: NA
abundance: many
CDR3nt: TGTGCCAGCAGTCCACGTACCGAACTCGGTGAGCAGTTCTTC
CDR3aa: CASSPRTELGEQFF

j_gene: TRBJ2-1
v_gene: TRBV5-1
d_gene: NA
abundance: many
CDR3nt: TGCGCCAGCAGCATAGACAGAAACAATGAGCAGTTCTTC
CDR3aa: CASSIDRNNEQFF

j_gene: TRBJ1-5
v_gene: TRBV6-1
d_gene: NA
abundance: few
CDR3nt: TGTGCCAGCAGTGAAGGTGGTCGCGGCAATCAGCCCCAGCATTTT
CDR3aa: CASSEGGRGNQPQHF

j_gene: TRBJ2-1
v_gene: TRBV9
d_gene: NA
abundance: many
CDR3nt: TGTGCCAGCAGCGTGGAGATGGGGATCGTGGATGAGCAGTTCTTC
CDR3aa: CASSVEMGIVDEQFF

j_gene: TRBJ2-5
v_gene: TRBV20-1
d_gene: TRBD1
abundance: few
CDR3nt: TGCAGTGCTAACCCCGGGACAGGTGGACAAGAGACCCAGTACTTC
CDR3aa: CSANPGTGGQETQYF

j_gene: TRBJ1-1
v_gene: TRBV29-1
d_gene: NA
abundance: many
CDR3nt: TGCAGCGTTGAAAGAAACAGAGAAGCTTTCTTT
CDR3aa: CSVERNREAFF

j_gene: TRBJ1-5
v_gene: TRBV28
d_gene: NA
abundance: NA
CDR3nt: TGTGCCAGCAGTTTAACGCATCAGCCCCAGCATTTT
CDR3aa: CASSLTHQPQHF

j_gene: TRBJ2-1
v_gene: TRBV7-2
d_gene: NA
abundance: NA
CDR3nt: TGTGCCAGCAGCTCCACCTTCGGGGGAGCCCTAGATGAGCAGTTCTTC
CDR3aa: CASSSTFGGALDEQFF

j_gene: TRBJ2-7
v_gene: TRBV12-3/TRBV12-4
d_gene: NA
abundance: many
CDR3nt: TGTGCCAGCAGCTTAGGAGACTACGAGCAGTACTTC
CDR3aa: CASSLGDYEQYF

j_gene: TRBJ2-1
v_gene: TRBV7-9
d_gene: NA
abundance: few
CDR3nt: TGTGCCAGCAGCTTTTTCAACAATGAGCAGTTCTTC
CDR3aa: CASSFFNNEQFF

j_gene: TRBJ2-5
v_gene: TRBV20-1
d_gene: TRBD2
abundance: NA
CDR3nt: TGCAGTGCTCCCCGGGGACTAGCGGGGGGGGGAGAGACCCAGTACTTC
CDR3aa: CSAPRGLAGGGETQYF

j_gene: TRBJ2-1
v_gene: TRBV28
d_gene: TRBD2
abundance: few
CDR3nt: TGTGCCAGCAGTTTTAACGGGCGGGGGACCTACAATGAGCAGTTCTTC
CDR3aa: CASSFNGRGTYNEQFF